These 18 T cell receptor beta chains originate from one sample sequenced in a study of monozygotic twins with inflammatory bowel disease. TCRdb re-called the 5' RACE reads; every CDR3 protein appears as one record, without DNA. This table holds hundreds of thousands of distinct CDR3 sequences. Sequenced material: blood. Receptors originate from a human donor with ulcerative colitis or Crohn's disease, or a healthy co-twin of an affected twin (not recorded which).

This sequence joins TRBV7-9 and TRBJ2-3; TCRdb lists TRBD1, though no DNA is available to test this call. In germline, CDR1 is SEHNR, CDR2 FQNEAQ (reference sequence). The CDR3 length is 15 residues. The CDR3 loop reads CASSLEGQIWDTQYF.

The J gene is TRBJ2-2, the V gene TRBV5-1; TCRdb reports TRBD2, a call that lacks DNA to check it against. This CDR3 has 15 amino acids. Looked up from germline, CDR1 is SGHRS and CDR2 is YFSETQ. The CDR3 spells CASSLAAGETGELFF.

The chain is built from TRBV6-2 or TRBV6-3 and TRBJ2-1; the D call from TCRdb, TRBD2, cannot be confirmed without DNA. Germline V gene data show CDR1 as MNHEY and CDR2 as SVGEGT. The CDR3 totals 17 residues. CDR3 amino acids: CASSYIPSGSRNNEQFF.

This chain links TRBV20-1 with TRBJ2-1; the D call from TCRdb, TRBD2, cannot be confirmed without DNA. CDR1 and CDR2 (germline): DFQATT, SNEGSKA (reference sequence). This CDR3 has 15 amino acids. This CDR3 reads CSAPAWTSGGNEQFF.

The chain carries TRBV29-1 and TRBJ2-7. Germline-derived CDR1 and CDR2 are SQVTM and ANQGSEA. CDR3 size: 14 residues. The CDR3 loop reads CSVVWQLNSYEQYF.

This sequence joins TRBV6-5 and TRBJ1-2. The germline gives CDR1 MNHEY, CDR2 SVGAGI. The CDR3 has 12 residues. CDR3 protein: CASKDGWNGYTF.

The CDR3 sequence: CASSPGIGGSGNTIYF. The rearrangement joins TRBV11-2 to TRBJ1-3; TCRdb names TRBD1, which stays unverified in the absence of DNA. Germline V lookup: CDR1 SGHAT, CDR2 FQNNGV. This CDR3 region has 16 residues.

The chain employs TRBV27 and TRBJ2-7. The CDR3 runs to 13 residues. The germline V gene has CDR1 MNHEY and CDR2 SMNVEV (reference sequence). This chain's CDR3 is CASSLNRDHEQYF.

The chain links TRBV6-2 or TRBV6-3 to TRBJ2-3; the TCRdb D gene call, TRBD1, has no DNA to confirm it. Germline loops: CDR1 MNHEY, CDR2 SVGEGT. The CDR3 runs to 13 residues. The CDR3 spells CASRWGITDTQYF.

The chain is built from TRBV20-1 and TRBJ2-1; with no DNA, the TCRdb D assignment of TRBD1 cannot be verified. Germline CDR1 reads DFQATT; CDR2 reads SNEGSKA (reference sequence). The CDR3 runs 15 residues. The CDR3 is CSARLQGAVNNEQFF.

V and J are TRBV3-1 and TRBJ2-1; the D gene TCRdb calls, TRBD2, cannot be checked with no DNA. Germline V gene lookup returns CDR1 LGHDT and CDR2 YNNKEL (reference sequence). The CDR3 extends over 13 amino acids. The CDR3 protein is CASAGLAGGGQFF.

The rearrangement uses TRBV5-6 and TRBJ1-6; lacking DNA, the TRBD1 call made by TCRdb goes unchecked. The CDR3 length is 14 residues. Germline CDR1 reads SGHDT; CDR2 reads YYEEEE. CDR3 region: CASSLGQGTTPLHF.

V and J are TRBV6-5 and TRBJ1-1. The CDR3 is 14 amino acids. Germline V gene sequence: CDR1 MNHEY, CDR2 SVGAGI. CDR3 in amino acids: CASSYRVRDTEAFF.

The chain is built from TRBV21-1 and TRBJ2-7; TCRdb proposes TRBD1, but this gene call is untestable without DNA. TRBV21-1 is designated a pseudogene. The CDR3 is 14 amino acids. CDR3 residues: CASPKERPGYEQYF.

This sequence joins TRBV29-1 and TRBJ2-2. CDR1 and CDR2 from the germline V gene are SQVTM and ANQGSEA. The CDR3 extends over 13 amino acids. The CDR3 sequence is CSTQVLNTGELFF.

V is TRBV5-6 and J is TRBJ2-2; TCRdb's D gene call, TRBD1, goes unchecked for lack of DNA. The germline V gene encodes CDR1 SGHDT and CDR2 YYEEEE. The CDR3 runs 15 residues. CDR3 amino acids: CASSEGITNTGELFF.

The chain links TRBV28 to TRBJ1-5; TCRdb proposes TRBD1, but this gene call is untestable without DNA. Germline V gene sequence: CDR1 MDHEN, CDR2 SYDVKM. The CDR3 length is 14 residues. The CDR3 protein is CASSSPGANQPQHF.

The chain uses TRBV24-1 and TRBJ2-1. Looked up from germline, CDR1 is KGHDR and CDR2 is SFDVKD. CDR3 length: 16 residues. The CDR3 is CATSDSTPSSYNEQFF.